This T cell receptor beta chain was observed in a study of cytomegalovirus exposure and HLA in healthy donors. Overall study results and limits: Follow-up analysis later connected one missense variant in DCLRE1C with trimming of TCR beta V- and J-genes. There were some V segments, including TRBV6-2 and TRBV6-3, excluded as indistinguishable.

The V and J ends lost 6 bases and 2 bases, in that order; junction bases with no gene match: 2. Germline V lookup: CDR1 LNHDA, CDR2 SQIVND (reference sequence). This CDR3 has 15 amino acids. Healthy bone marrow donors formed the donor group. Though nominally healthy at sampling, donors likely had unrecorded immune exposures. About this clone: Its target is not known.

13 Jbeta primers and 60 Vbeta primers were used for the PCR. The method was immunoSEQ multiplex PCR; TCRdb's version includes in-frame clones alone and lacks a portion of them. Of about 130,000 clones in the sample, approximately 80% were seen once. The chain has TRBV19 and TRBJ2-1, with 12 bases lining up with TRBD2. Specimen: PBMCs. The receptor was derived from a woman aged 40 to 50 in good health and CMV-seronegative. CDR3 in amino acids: CASSTSGRTYNEQFF. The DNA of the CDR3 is TGTGCCAGTAGCACTAGCGGGAGGACCTACAATGAGCAGTTCTTC. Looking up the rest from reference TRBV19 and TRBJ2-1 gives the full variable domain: DGGITQSPKYLFRKEGQNVTLSCEQNLNHDAMYWYRQDPGQGLRLIYYSQIVNDFQKGDIAEGYSVSREKKESFPLTVTSAQKNPTAFYLCASSTSGRTYNEQFFGPGTRLTVL.